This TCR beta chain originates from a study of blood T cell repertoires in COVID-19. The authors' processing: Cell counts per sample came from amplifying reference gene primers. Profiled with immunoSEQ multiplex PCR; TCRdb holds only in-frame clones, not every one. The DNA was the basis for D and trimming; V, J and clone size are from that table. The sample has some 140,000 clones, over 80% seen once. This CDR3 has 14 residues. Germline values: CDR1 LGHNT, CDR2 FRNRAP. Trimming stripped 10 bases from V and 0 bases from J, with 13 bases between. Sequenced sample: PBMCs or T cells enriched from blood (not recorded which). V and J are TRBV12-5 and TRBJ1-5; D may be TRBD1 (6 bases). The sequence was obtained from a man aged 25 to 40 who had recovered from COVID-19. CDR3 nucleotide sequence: TGTGCTACAACGACAGGAGATAGCAATCAGCCCCAGCATTTT. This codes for CATTTGDSNQPQHF.